The 29 T cell receptor beta chains in this list originate from one sample, sequenced in a study of Tregs in tolerant kidney transplant recipients. Sequenced by immunoSEQ multiplex PCR; TCRdb stores in-frame clones only, minus some. The sample comprises around 98,000 clones, approximately 93% of which are singletons, and approximately 0.48% rests with the top ten. The sequenced sample was CD4+ T cells from blood, obtained before the transplant. All receptors come from a human donor who received a combined kidney and bone marrow transplant.

This chain uses TRBV6-5 with TRBJ2-5; 7 bases are shared with TRBD1. The V segment lost 3 bases and the J segment 4 bases; nucleotides outside the gene matches: 11. The CDR3 is 16 amino acids. The germline gives CDR1 MNHEY, CDR2 SVGAGI. CDR3 coding DNA: TGTGCCAGCAGTTATTTTCCCACAGGGGCGGGAGAGACCCAGTACTTC. It is translated as CASSYFPTGAGETQYF.

This clone has a handful of counts. The chain couples TRBV4-3 to TRBJ2-1; D ambiguous. V gave up 0 bases and J gave up 6 bases, with 12 bases separating them. The CDR3 has 15 residues. The germline CDR1 and CDR2 sequences are LGHNA and YSLEER. The CDR3 region is CASSQDLRPANEQFF. CDR3 DNA: TGCGCCAGCAGCCAAGATCTACGCCCCGCCAATGAGCAGTTCTTC.

This chain uses TRBV30 with TRBJ1-2, with D possibly matching TRBD1 (6 bases). With 7 bases removed from V and 4 bases from J, the gap between germline ends came to 22 bases. The CDR3 consists of 15 residues. Germline-derived CDR1 and CDR2 are GTSNPN and SVGIG (reference sequence). The CDR3 DNA follows: TGTGCCTTTCTACAGGGCAGGGTGGGGAGCTATGGCTACACCTTC. Translated: CAFLQGRVGSYGYTF.

V is TRBV11-2 and J is TRBJ2-5; D perhaps matches TRBD2 (5 bases). Germline loops: CDR1 SGHAT, CDR2 FQNNGV. The CDR3 length is 16 residues. V dropped 5 bases and J dropped 0 bases, with 16 bases sitting between them. The CDR3 nucleotides are TGTGCCAGCAGCCCGAGGGCGGCTTCTTACCAAGAGACCCAGTACTTC. Residues: CASSPRAASYQETQYF.

The rearrangement joins TRBV19 to TRBJ1-1; maybe TRBD1 (5 bases). V lost 3 bases to trimming and J lost 1 base, with 18 bases between them. Germline V gene lookup returns CDR1 LNHDA and CDR2 SQIVND (reference sequence). The length of the CDR3 is 17 residues. The CDR3 here is CASSISGGGRWNTEAFF. CDR3 DNA sequence: TGTGCCAGTAGTATTTCGGGGGGGGGACGGTGGAACACTGAAGCTTTCTTT.

The chain joins TRBV27 to TRBJ2-7, with TRBD1 identical over 8 bases. The CDR3 is 18 amino acids. Germline V gene sequence: CDR1 MNHEY, CDR2 SMNVEV (reference sequence). The ends lost 5 bases at V and 0 bases at J; junction bases unmatched: 15. The CDR3 sequence is CASSPGTGNPILSYEQYF. In nucleotides, the CDR3 is TGTGCCAGCAGTCCCGGGACAGGAAATCCTATCCTCTCCTACGAGCAGTACTTC.

The chain links TRBV19 to TRBJ2-3; D is uncertain. Per the germline V gene, CDR1 is LNHDA and CDR2 is SQIVND (reference sequence). V shed 11 bases and J shed 10 bases, with 13 bases lying between them. This CDR3 has 10 residues. CDR3 nucleotide sequence: TGTGCCCCACCCCCTCTAGCGCAGTATTTT. Translating gives CAPPPLAQYF.

The chain employs TRBV28 and TRBJ1-2, with 8 bases fitting TRBD1. CDR1 is MDHEN and CDR2 is SYDVKM in the germline V gene. CDR3 length equals 13 residues. Trimming at V came to 6 bases and at J to 4 bases, leaving 4 bases not matched to a gene. DNA for the CDR3: TGTGCCAGCAGGGCGACAGGGGTCTATGGCTACACCTTC. It is translated as CASRATGVYGYTF.

The chain employs TRBV27 and TRBJ2-7; 8 bases are shared with TRBD1. The CDR3 length is 15 residues. Trimming cost V 2 bases and J 3 bases; bases outside gene matches: 6. The V gene's germline CDR1 is MNHEY and CDR2 SMNVEV (reference sequence). CDR3 in amino acids: CASSLAPGGHYEQYF. The CDR3 DNA follows: TGTGCCAGCAGTTTAGCCCCAGGGGGCCACTACGAGCAGTACTTC.

This clone was observed once. Written as DNA, the CDR3 is TGCGCCAGCAGCTTGGCCCTAGCGGACACAGATACGCAGTATTTT. Translated, it gives CASSLALADTDTQYF. The V gene is TRBV5-1, the J gene TRBJ2-3, with TRBD2 identical over 7 bases. V gave up 0 bases and J gave up 2 bases; unmatched junction bases: 3. Germline loops: CDR1 SGHRS, CDR2 YFSETQ. The CDR3 totals 15 residues.

The chain couples TRBV29-1 to TRBJ2-5; 8 bases align to TRBD1. V dropped 4 bases and J dropped 4; count of bases not matched to a gene: 8. This CDR3 contains 14 residues. From germline, CDR1 is SQVTM and CDR2 ANQGSEA. The CDR3, as DNA: TGCAGCGTTGGGGACAGGACGACCCGAGAGACCCAGTACTTC. Translation: CSVGDRTTRETQYF.

This clone has a handful of counts. The chain combines TRBV6-1 with TRBJ2-3; D gene unclear. V was trimmed by 4 bases and J by 8 bases, leaving 7 bases between them. From germline, CDR1 is MNHNS and CDR2 SASEGT. The CDR3 length is 11 residues. CDR3 in DNA: TGTGCCAGCAGTGCCCACTTTACGCAGTATTTT. It codes for CASSAHFTQYF.

This chain links TRBV19 with TRBJ1-5, with D uncertain. With 4 bases removed from V and 5 bases from J, the gap between germline ends came to 15 bases. The CDR3 spans 15 residues. Germline V gene data show CDR1 as LNHDA and CDR2 as SQIVND (reference sequence). The CDR3 DNA reads TGTGCCAGTAGTACATACGCCGCGAGGGATCAGCCCCAGCATTTT. Translating it yields CASSTYAARDQPQHF. Looking up the rest from reference TRBV19 and TRBJ1-5 gives the full variable domain: DGGITQSPKYLFRKEGQNVTLSCEQNLNHDAMYWYRQDPGQGLRLIYYSQIVNDFQKGDIAEGYSVSREKKESFPLTVTSAQKNPTAFYLCASSTYAARDQPQHFGDGTRLSIL.

The chain recombines TRBV18 with TRBJ1-6, with a weak D call TRBD1 (6 bases). The length of the CDR3 is 14 residues. The germline V gene encodes CDR1 KGHSH and CDR2 LQKENI. The V end lost 1 base, the J end lost 13 bases, and 14 bases lay between the germline ends. The CDR3 is CASSPRDTVGPLHF. In DNA, the CDR3 is TGTGCCAGCTCACCACGGGACACCGTGGGCCCCCTCCACTTT.

The CDR3 DNA is TGTGCCAGCAGCGCCCCAGGACAGGGCGGCTATGGCTACACCTTC. As protein: CASSAPGQGGYGYTF. The V call is TRBV9, the J call TRBJ1-2; 8 bases are a match to TRBD1. V shed 3 bases and J 4 bases; nucleotides not matched to a gene: 8. CDR1 SGDLS and CDR2 YYNGEE come from the germline V gene. CDR3 length: 15 amino acids.

The rearrangement uses TRBV11-1 and TRBJ2-3, with D perhaps matching TRBD2 (6 bases). CDR3 length equals 15 residues. The V end was cut by 5 bases, the J end by 4 bases, with 16 bases between. The V gene's germline CDR1 is SGHAT and CDR2 FQDESV (reference sequence). The CDR3 DNA reads as TGTGCCAGCAGCCCGGGTGGGGGGTACCCAGATACGCAGTATTTT. This encodes CASSPGGGYPDTQYF.

The V gene is TRBV7-9, the J gene TRBJ1-1; a weak D match, TRBD1 (5 bases). Trimming stripped 7 bases from V and 10 bases from J, with 19 bases between. The CDR3 is made up of 13 amino acids. CDR1 and CDR2 from the germline V gene are SEHNR and FQNEAQ (reference sequence). The CDR3 DNA sequence: TGTGCCAGCACCATTAGGAGGGGTGAAGGAGCTTTCTTT. This translates into CASTIRRGEGAFF.

The chain couples TRBV5-5 to TRBJ1-2; 9 bases map to TRBD1. Germline assignment: CDR1 SGHKS and CDR2 YYEKEE (reference sequence). V lost 2 bases, J lost 3 bases, and 11 bases stayed unmatched. The CDR3 runs to 17 residues. CDR3 amino acids: CASSFLHTGGAYYGYTF. CDR3 in DNA: TGTGCCAGCAGCTTCTTACACACAGGGGGCGCCTACTATGGCTACACCTTC.

V gene TRBV4-1 combines with J gene TRBJ2-3, with 10 nucleotides matching TRBD2. Germline V gene data show CDR1 as MGHRA and CDR2 as YSYEKL. This CDR3 contains 17 residues. Losses at the gene ends were 4 bases for V and 1 base for J; bases not matched to a gene: 8. DNA for the CDR3: TGCGCCAGCAGCCCCCGTGCCAGCGGGGGGGGCACAGATACGCAGTATTTT. The encoded protein is CASSPRASGGGTDTQYF.

The V call is TRBV29-1, the J call TRBJ2-7; TRBD1 agrees at 7 bases. Losses at the gene ends were 6 bases for V and 3 bases for J; bases not matched to a gene: 2. CDR1 is SQVTM, CDR2 ANQGSEA, per germline. The CDR3 totals 11 residues. In DNA, the CDR3 is TGCAGCGTGGGACAGATCTACGAGCAGTACTTC. Protein product: CSVGQIYEQYF.

The V and J genes are TRBV20-1 and TRBJ1-1; D gene ambiguous. The CDR3 loop spans 11 amino acids. Germline V CDR1 and CDR2: DFQATT, SNEGSKA (reference sequence). V lost 3 bases, J lost 1 base, and 3 bases lay in between. CDR3 loop: CSARRNTEAFF. The CDR3 bases are TGCAGTGCTAGGAGGAACACTGAAGCTTTCTTT.

The rearrangement joins TRBV7-2 to TRBJ2-5, with TRBD2 matching over 14 bases. This CDR3 has 18 amino acids. CDR1 and CDR2 from the germline V gene are SGHTA and FQGNSA. Germline trimming cut 6 bases from V and 2 bases from J; bases unmatched to any gene: 11. The CDR3 nucleotides are TGTGCCAGCAGACGCGGACTAGCGGGAGGTCGGGGTCAAGAGACCCAGTACTTC. It translates to CASRRGLAGGRGQETQYF.

The CDR3 region is CASSKTRGSLTNTGELFF. CDR3 in DNA: TGTGCCAGCAGCAAAACGCGGGGTTCCCTAACGAACACCGGGGAGCTGTTTTTT. The chain joins TRBV21-1 to TRBJ2-2; TRBD2, as called in the table, went unchecked against the DNA. TRBV21-1 is tagged as a pseudogene. The CDR3 contains 18 residues.

The chain carries TRBV27 and TRBJ1-2; 8 nucleotides align to TRBD1. The CDR3 spans 22 residues. The trim removed 4 bases at V and 1 base at J, leaving 26 bases unmatched. The germline CDR1 and CDR2 sequences are MNHEY and SMNVEV (reference sequence). The DNA of the CDR3 is TGTGCCAGCAGTTCAACAATCTGGGACAGGACAAGGGGCAATGGGGGTAACTATGGCTACACCTTC. Its protein product is CASSSTIWDRTRGNGGNYGYTF.

This clone was picked up one time. The rearrangement links TRBV10-3 to TRBJ2-3; 9 bases are a match to TRBD2. V dropped 10 bases and J dropped 0; count of bases not matched to a gene: 8. Germline CDR1 ENHRY, CDR2 SYGVKD. The length of the CDR3 is 15 residues. This CDR3 reads CATHSGSRSTDTQYF. CDR3 DNA sequence: TGTGCCACCCATAGCGGGAGCCGTAGCACAGATACGCAGTATTTT.

The CDR3 here is CASSAGVGGTEAFF. The CDR3 DNA reads as TGTGCCAGCAGTGCCGGGGTAGGGGGTACTGAAGCTTTCTTT. The J gene is TRBJ1-1, the V gene TRBV25-1, with D possibly TRBD1 on 6 matching bases. V was trimmed by 4 bases and J by 5 bases, leaving 14 bases between them. This CDR3 is built from 14 residues. The germline V gene has CDR1 MGHDK and CDR2 SYGVNS.

This rearrangement joins TRBV20-1 to TRBJ2-7; TRBD1 matches 10 bases. V dropped 7 bases and J dropped 6; count of bases not matched to a gene: 3. CDR1 is DFQATT, CDR2 SNEGSKA, per germline (reference sequence). The CDR3 contains 11 residues. The CDR3 DNA is TGCAGTGGGGACAGGGGACGCGAGCAGTACTTC. It is translated as CSGDRGREQYF.

The V gene is TRBV5-4, the J gene TRBJ1-1; D perhaps matches TRBD1 (6 bases). The CDR3 extends over 15 amino acids. V lost 5 bases and J lost 0, with 14 bases in between. Germline lookup yields CDR1 SGHNT and CDR2 YYREEE (reference sequence). CDR3 DNA sequence: TGTGCCAGCAGTCGAGGGGGAGGGTTGAACACTGAAGCTTTCTTT. Translation: CASSRGGGLNTEAFF.

The genes are TRBV10-3 and TRBJ1-2; a weak D match, TRBD1 (5 bases). The CDR3 has 13 residues. The germline V gene has CDR1 ENHRY and CDR2 SYGVKD. Trimming removed 2 bases at V and 4 bases at J, with 8 bases between. The CDR3 reads CAISERGAYGYTF. The CDR3 coding sequence is TGTGCCATCAGTGAGCGTGGGGCCTATGGCTACACCTTC.